This T cell receptor (beta chain) appears in the sequencing data of a study of blood T cell repertoires in COVID-19. Germline CDR1 reads MNHNY; CDR2 reads SVGAGI (reference sequence). The CDR3 is 15 residues long. V shed 0 bases and J 7 bases; nucleotides not matched to a gene: 6. Assay: immunoSEQ multiplex PCR; the TCRdb copy retains only in-frame clones and omits some. The sample lists nearly 110,000 clones; 80% to 95% were seen once. Sample: peripheral blood. This chain connects TRBV6-6 to TRBJ1-5; 7 nucleotides match TRBD1. The origin of this receptor is a woman aged 25-40 years with acute or convalescent COVID-19. CDR3 sequence: CASSYSPQGEQPQHF. Here the CDR3 DNA reads TGTGCCAGCAGTTACTCGCCCCAGGGGGAGCAGCCCCAGCATTTT.